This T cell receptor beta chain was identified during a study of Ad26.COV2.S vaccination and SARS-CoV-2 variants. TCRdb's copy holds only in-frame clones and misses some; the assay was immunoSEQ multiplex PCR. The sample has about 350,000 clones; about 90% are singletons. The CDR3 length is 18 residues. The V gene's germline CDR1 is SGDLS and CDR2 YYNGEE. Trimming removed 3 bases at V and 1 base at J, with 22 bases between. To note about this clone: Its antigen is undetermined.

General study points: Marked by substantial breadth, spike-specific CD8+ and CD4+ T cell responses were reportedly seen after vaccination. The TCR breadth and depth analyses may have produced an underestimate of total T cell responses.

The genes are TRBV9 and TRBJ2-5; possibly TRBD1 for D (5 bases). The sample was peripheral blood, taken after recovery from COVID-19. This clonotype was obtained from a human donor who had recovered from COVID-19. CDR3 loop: CASSARPKDTYPQETQYF. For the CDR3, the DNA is TGTGCCAGCAGCGCCCGACCCAAGGACACCTACCCCCAAGAGACCCAGTACTTC.